This TCR beta chain emerged from a study of OX40 agonist ivuxolimab in advanced cancers. Broader study findings: Partial responders dosed at 0.1-3.0 mg/kg displayed clonal expansion ranking among the lowest.

The V segment lost 5 bases and the J segment 0 bases; nucleotides outside the gene matches: 4. The CDR3 contains 16 residues. In germline, CDR1 is SGHTA, CDR2 FQGTGA. Measured with immunoSEQ multiplex PCR; TCRdb has only the in-frame clones, and not every one. Of some 22,000 clones in the sample, approximately 80% are singletons; the top ten hold approximately 31%. Drawing of blood for sampling happened at baseline, at cycle 4 day 1, and at cycle 7 day 1. To note about this clone: Antigen: not known.

The sequencing here drew on CD4+ or CD8+ T cells sorted from blood, taken in a trial of the OX40 agonist ivuxolimab. The J gene is TRBJ2-1, the V gene TRBV7-3; the match to TRBD2 covers 10 bases. This clonotype was obtained from an adult with an advanced solid tumor such as melanoma, head and neck, liver or kidney cancer. This CDR3 is CASSPRTSGSYNEQFF. CDR3 sequence (DNA): TGTGCCAGCAGCCCCCGGACTAGCGGCTCCTACAATGAGCAGTTCTTC.